Below, 24 T cell receptor beta chains from the same sample are listed, as sequenced in a study of CD8+ T cells in alopecia areata (dated by TCRdb to between 2018 and 2020). Library generation was performed with the immunoSEQ multiplex PCR assay. To provide template for TCR sequencing, every sample had RNA extracted and reverse transcribed into cDNA. The clones in this table, taken by TCRdb from immuneACCESS, are in-frame only. Not every clone is retained; where verified, under half of the shortfall comes from an unresolved V gene, and the cause of the rest is unknown. This sample has more than 95,000 clones in its table, and roughly 50% of those were observed once. Jointly, the top ten make up roughly a tenth of the sample. Material for sequencing was NKG2D-low CD8+ T cells sorted from blood. Reading the label with the study, this specimen's cell subset or site is: sorted CD8+ NKG2D-low blood T cells. Receptors were obtained from a human donor with alopecia areata.

The J gene is TRBJ2-1, the V gene TRBV29-1; TRBD1 is a possible D gene (5 bases). With 3 bases removed from V and 0 bases from J, the gap between germline ends came to 9 bases. The CDR3 is 14 amino acids. The germline V gene encodes CDR1 SQVTM and CDR2 ANQGSEA. Here the CDR3 DNA reads TGCAGCGTTGAGCAGGGCGTCTCCTACAATGAGCAGTTCTTC. It codes for CSVEQGVSYNEQFF.

The V call is TRBV29-1, the J call TRBJ2-3; D is possibly TRBD1 (6 bases). The germline V and J ends were trimmed by 7 bases and 3 bases, with 17 bases remaining between them. CDR1 and CDR2 (germline): SQVTM, ANQGSEA. The CDR3 is 14 amino acids. The CDR3 reads CSAATGQTTDTQYF. CDR3 DNA: TGCAGCGCCGCAACAGGACAGACGACAGATACGCAGTATTTT.

This clone showed up many times. This rearrangement joins TRBV25-1 to TRBJ2-7, with D uncertain. V was cut by 4 bases and J by 0 bases, with 4 bases left in between. The germline V gene has CDR1 MGHDK and CDR2 SYGVNS. The CDR3 is made up of 12 amino acids. In DNA, the CDR3 is TGTGCCAGCAGTGTGGCCTCCTACGAGCAGTACTTC. Translating gives CASSVASYEQYF.

This clone has more than one count but fewer than ten. The chain combines TRBV29-1 with TRBJ2-1; 11 nucleotides align to TRBD2. The trim removed 3 bases at V and 7 bases at J, leaving 8 bases unmatched. Per germline, CDR1 SQVTM and CDR2 ANQGSEA. The CDR3 runs 15 residues. The CDR3 spells CSVEVSGRGRNEQFF. The DNA of the CDR3 is TGCAGCGTTGAGGTTAGCGGGAGGGGAAGGAATGAGCAGTTCTTC.

This sequence joins TRBV4-1 and TRBJ2-5; TRBD2 aligns across 9 bases. Germline trimming cut 4 bases from V and 5 bases from J; bases unmatched to any gene: 8. The CDR3 has 15 residues. Germline loops: CDR1 MGHRA, CDR2 YSYEKL. The DNA for the CDR3 is TGCGCCAGCAGCCCCCCGGCTAGCGGGGCGGAGACCCAGTACTTC. Its protein product is CASSPPASGAETQYF.

This chain connects TRBV29-1 to TRBJ2-5, with 11 bases aligning to TRBD2. The CDR3 extends over 16 amino acids. V shed 5 bases and J 3 bases; nucleotides not matched to a gene: 11. The germline gives CDR1 SQVTM, CDR2 ANQGSEA. The CDR3 region is CSVHLPQLAGEETQYF. As DNA, the CDR3 is TGCAGCGTTCATCTCCCTCAACTAGCGGGAGAAGAGACCCAGTACTTC.

The V gene is TRBV28, the J gene TRBJ2-7, with 8 bases identical to TRBD1. Germline lookup yields CDR1 MDHEN and CDR2 SYDVKM. The CDR3 sequence is 12 residues long. V lost 8 bases, J lost 3 bases, and 3 bases stayed unmatched. The CDR3 nucleotides are TGTGCCAGCCTTGACAGGGGCTACGAGCAGTACTTC. It is translated as CASLDRGYEQYF. The entire variable domain, with the rest obtained from reference TRBV28 and TRBJ2-7, is as follows: DVKVTQSSRYLVKRTGEKVFLECVQDMDHENMFWYRQDPGLGLRLIYFSYDVKMKEKGDIPEGYSVSREKKERFSLILESASTNQTSMYLCASLDRGYEQYFGPGTRLTVT.

The chain links TRBV5-1 to TRBJ2-3; no firm D call. This CDR3 is built from 16 residues. The germline V gene encodes CDR1 SGHRS and CDR2 YFSETQ. Trimming removed 0 bases from V and 2 bases from J, with 13 bases in between. The CDR3 protein is CASSLASLPSTDTQYF. As DNA, the CDR3 is TGCGCCAGCAGCTTGGCCAGCTTACCATCCACAGATACGCAGTATTTT.

The chain combines TRBV25-1 with TRBJ1-2, with D hard to call. V was trimmed by 1 base and J by 8 bases, leaving 8 bases between them. The CDR3 is 12 residues long. The germline V gene has CDR1 MGHDK and CDR2 SYGVNS. The CDR3 DNA reads TGTGCCAGCAGTGAATGGGAGGGCGGCTACACCTTC. This gives the protein CASSEWEGGYTF.

This clone turned up a few times. The rearrangement joins TRBV28 to TRBJ2-7, with D possibly being TRBD1 (6 bases). CDR1 and CDR2 (germline): MDHEN, SYDVKM. The V end lost 5 bases, the J end lost 2 bases, and 10 bases lay between the germline ends. The CDR3 sequence is 13 residues long. The CDR3 DNA follows: TGTGCCAGCAGTCGACGGACAGCCTACGAGCAGTACTTC. Its translation is CASSRRTAYEQYF.

The chain combines TRBV28 with TRBJ2-7, with D perhaps matching TRBD2 (6 bases). Germline CDR1 reads MDHEN; CDR2 reads SYDVKM. The CDR3 covers 12 residues. Trimming left V 5 bases short and J 5 bases short, with 10 bases between. The CDR3 sequence: CASSLGGDEQYF. For the CDR3, the DNA is TGTGCCAGCAGTCTGGGCGGGGACGAGCAGTACTTC.

The chain couples TRBV5-1 to TRBJ1-2, with TRBD1 matching over 7 bases. This CDR3 has 15 residues. Germline-derived CDR1 and CDR2 are SGHRS and YFSETQ. V was pared by 4 bases and J by 0 bases, with 6 bases of the junction left unmatched. The CDR3 sequence: CASSLGQLTNYGYTF. CDR3 DNA: TGCGCCAGCAGCCTGGGACAGCTCACTAACTATGGCTACACCTTC.

This clone was seen more than once but under ten times. Other DNA sequences from this sample encode an identical CDR3 as well. This sequence joins TRBV28 and TRBJ2-1; D gene ambiguous. The germline V and J ends were trimmed by 4 bases and 4 bases, with 2 bases remaining between them. This CDR3 spans 11 amino acids. CDR1 is MDHEN and CDR2 is SYDVKM in the germline V gene. The CDR3 reads CASSSYNEQFF. CDR3 nucleotide sequence: TGTGCCAGCAGTTCATACAATGAGCAGTTCTTC.

Worth noting for this clone: Other nucleotide sequences in the sample specify the same CDR3. The chain uses TRBV2 and TRBJ2-1; D gene uncertain. Per germline, CDR1 SNHLY and CDR2 FYNNEI. CDR3 length: 12 amino acids. The V end lost 4 bases, the J end lost 8 bases, and 9 bases lay between the germline ends. CDR3 coding DNA: TGTGCCAGCAGTGGAACCTCGCATGAGCAGTTCTTC. Its translation is CASSGTSHEQFF.

This clone was recorded a few times. The V gene is TRBV5-1, the J gene TRBJ2-1; the match to TRBD2 covers 10 bases. V shed 4 bases, J shed 8 bases, and the junction held 12 bases outside the gene matches. The CDR3 consists of 16 residues. Germline lookup yields CDR1 SGHRS and CDR2 YFSETQ. CDR3 nucleotides: TGCGCCAGCAGCCCCTGGCTAGCGGGAGAAGCGGATGAGCAGTTCTTC. Residues: CASSPWLAGEADEQFF.

A few counts support this clone. The chain couples TRBV5-6 to TRBJ2-3, with a weak D call TRBD2 (5 bases). The CDR3 contains 14 residues. Germline V gene sequence: CDR1 SGHDT, CDR2 YYEEEE. The V end lost 0 bases, the J end lost 4 bases, and 9 bases lay between the germline ends. CDR3 amino acids: CASSLGLAADTQYF. The CDR3 nucleotides read TGTGCCAGCAGCTTGGGGCTAGCTGCAGATACGCAGTATTTT.

J is TRBJ2-7 and V is TRBV29-1; D remains ambiguous. Deletions cut 6 bases from V and 4 bases from J, with 19 bases between. The CDR3 is 14 residues long. Germline CDR1 reads SQVTM; CDR2 reads ANQGSEA. Written as DNA, the CDR3 is TGCAGCGTCGGAGTCGACCCTTCACTTTACGAGCAGTACTTC. The encoded protein is CSVGVDPSLYEQYF.

The V gene is TRBV29-1, the J gene TRBJ1-2; D is undetermined. The germline V and J ends were trimmed by 4 bases and 8 bases, with 11 bases remaining between them. Germline CDR1 reads SQVTM; CDR2 reads ANQGSEA. This CDR3 contains 11 residues. The CDR3: CSVGSEYGYTF. CDR3 bases: TGCAGCGTTGGTTCGGAATACGGCTACACCTTC.

The rearrangement uses TRBV11-2 and TRBJ2-1; D remains ambiguous. Germline assignment: CDR1 SGHAT and CDR2 FQNNGV. The CDR3 consists of 14 residues. V lost 4 bases and J lost 7, with 14 bases in between. CDR3 DNA: TGTGCCAGCAGCTCCCCCCGGATTGGGAATGAGCAGTTCTTC. Residues: CASSSPRIGNEQFF.

This clone appeared a few times. V usage is TRBV29-1 and J usage is TRBJ2-1; possibly TRBD2 for D (6 bases). V dropped 8 bases and J dropped 7 bases, with 9 bases sitting between them. Germline V gives CDR1 SQVTM, CDR2 ANQGSEA. This CDR3 is built from 10 residues. The CDR3 spells CSSRGNEQFF. DNA for the CDR3: TGCAGCTCCCGGGGGAATGAGCAGTTCTTC.

The chain has TRBV30 and TRBJ2-1; a weak D match, TRBD2 (5 bases). This CDR3 is built from 11 residues. Trimming took 2 bases from V and 8 from J, leaving 7 bases between them. CDR1 is GTSNPN and CDR2 is SVGIG in the germline V gene (reference sequence). The CDR3 nucleotides are TGTGCCTGGAGTTGGGGAGATGAGCAGTTCTTC. It translates to CAWSWGDEQFF.

This chain joins TRBV29-1 and TRBJ2-6, with D possibly matching TRBD2 (5 bases). Germline CDR1 and CDR2: SQVTM and ANQGSEA. CDR3 length: 16 amino acids. Trimming took off 3 bases at V and 4 bases at J, with 16 bases between the two ends. DNA of the CDR3: TGCAGCGTTGAGGAACGGGGATTCAAGGGGGCCAACGTCCTGACTTTC. Its protein is CSVEERGFKGANVLTF.

A few counts support this clone. The CDR3 is CSVALGAGNTEAFF. The CDR3, as DNA: TGCAGCGTCGCTTTGGGGGCGGGAAACACTGAAGCTTTCTTT. The V and J genes are TRBV29-1 and TRBJ1-1, with D possibly TRBD1 on 6 matching bases. Trimming pared 6 bases from V and 2 bases from J, leaving 16 bases between. The CDR3 consists of 14 residues. Per germline, CDR1 SQVTM and CDR2 ANQGSEA.

The CDR3 here is CASSGDGYEQYF. CDR3 sequence (DNA): TGCGCCAGCAGCGGGGACGGCTACGAGCAGTACTTC. The chain has TRBV5-1 and TRBJ2-7; D is perhaps TRBD1 or TRBD2 (5 bases each). Trimming shortened V by 4 bases and J by 3 bases, and 8 bases separated the two germline ends. Germline V gene lookup returns CDR1 SGHRS and CDR2 YFSETQ. This CDR3 is built from 12 residues.